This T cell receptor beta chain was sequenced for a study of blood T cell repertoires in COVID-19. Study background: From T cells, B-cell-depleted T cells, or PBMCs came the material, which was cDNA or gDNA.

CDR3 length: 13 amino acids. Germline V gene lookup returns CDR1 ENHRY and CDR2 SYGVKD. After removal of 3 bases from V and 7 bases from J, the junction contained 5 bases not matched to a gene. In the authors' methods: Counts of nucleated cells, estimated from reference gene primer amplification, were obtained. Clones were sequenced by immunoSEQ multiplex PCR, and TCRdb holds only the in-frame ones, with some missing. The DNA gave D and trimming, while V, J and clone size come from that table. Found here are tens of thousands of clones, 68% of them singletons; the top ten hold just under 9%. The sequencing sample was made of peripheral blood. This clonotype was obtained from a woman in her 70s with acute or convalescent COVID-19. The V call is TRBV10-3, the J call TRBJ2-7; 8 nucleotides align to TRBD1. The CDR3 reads CAISDGQGLEQYF. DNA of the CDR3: TGTGCCATCAGTGACGGACAGGGTCTGGAGCAGTACTTC.